Sequencing of this TCR beta chain was carried out in a study of blood T cell repertoires in COVID-19. In germline, CDR1 is SEHNR, CDR2 FQNEAQ (reference sequence). The CDR3 runs to 16 residues. After removal of 4 bases from V and 2 bases from J, the junction contained 4 bases not matched to a gene. In the authors' workflow: Cell counts per sample came from amplifying reference gene primers. TCRdb's table, derived via immunoSEQ multiplex PCR, lists solely in-frame clones and lacks some. Clone size and V and J calls were adopted from that table, with D and trimming inferred from the DNA. Among 300,000 to 450,000 clones, 88% were seen once, and the ten largest hold 1.2%.

Sequencing was done on a sample of PBMCs or T cells enriched from blood (not recorded which). This chain uses TRBV7-9 with TRBJ2-5; TRBD2 agrees at 13 bases. The TCR sequence derives from a woman aged 18-35 years who had recovered from COVID-19. As DNA, the CDR3 is TGTGCCAGCAGCTCCTGGACTAGCGGGGGTCAAGAGACCCAGTACTTC. It specifies CASSSWTSGGQETQYF.